What follows describes a single T cell receptor beta chain. The treatment denotes: randomized to nivolumab then ipilimumab (arm A) or the reverse (arm B). TCRdb's table, derived via immunoSEQ multiplex PCR, lists solely in-frame clones and lacks some. Here the sample spans about 9,500 clones, 20% to 25% being singletons. The record originates from a study of sequential checkpoint blockade in melanoma. Across the whole study: After both sequences, patients received maintenance nivolumab.

This clonotype was obtained from a human donor with melanoma. The sample was tumor tissue (inferred from file names), taken from a patient given nivolumab and ipilimumab in sequence.

This CDR3 is CASSNYPFRDRGTEAFF. As DNA, the CDR3 is TGTGCCAGTAGTAACTACCCTTTCCGGGACAGGGGAACTGAAGCTTTCTTT. This chain connects TRBV19 to TRBJ1-1; 10 bases are a match to TRBD1. The germline V gene has CDR1 LNHDA and CDR2 SQIVND (reference sequence). Trimming cost V 4 bases and J 5 bases; bases outside gene matches: 13. The CDR3 has 17 amino acids. Filled out from reference TRBV19 and TRBJ1-1, the complete variable domain reads DGGITQSPKYLFRKEGQNVTLSCEQNLNHDAMYWYRQDPGQGLRLIYYSQIVNDFQKGDIAEGYSVSREKKESFPLTVTSAQKNPTAFYLCASSNYPFRDRGTEAFFGQGTRLTVV.